Below, 21 T cell receptor beta chains from the same sample are listed, as sequenced in a study of beta chain features in type 1 diabetes. Since all of the isolated RNA was reverse transcribed, expressed TCRB transcripts were what got sequenced. This table comes from immunoSEQ multiplex PCR, and its TCRdb copy is limited to in-frame clones, with some not included. The sample carries 300,000 to 350,000 clones, less than 10% recorded once. The sequenced sample was central memory CD4+ T cells from blood. The receptors come from a woman between 18 and 30 years old in good health.

This sequence joins TRBV29-1 and TRBJ2-7, with D unresolved. CDR3 length: 11 amino acids. The V gene's germline CDR1 is SQVTM and CDR2 ANQGSEA. V gave up 1 base and J gave up 3 bases, with 4 bases separating them. CDR3 sequence (DNA): TGCAGCGTTGAAGTAGGCTACGAGCAGTACTTC. Translating it yields CSVEVGYEQYF.

This clone came up many times. The rearrangement joins TRBV7-2 to TRBJ2-1, with 13 bases fitting TRBD2. Germline V CDR1 and CDR2: SGHTA, FQGNSA. The V segment lost 5 bases and the J segment 15 bases; nucleotides outside the gene matches: 4. CDR3 length: 12 amino acids. DNA of the CDR3: TGTGCCAGCAGCCGGACTAGCGGGAGTCCGTTCTTC. It codes for CASSRTSGSPFF.

This clone was detected only once. The chain recombines TRBV6-5 with TRBJ2-7; D is unclear. Germline-derived CDR1 and CDR2 are MNHEY and SVGAGI. V was shortened by 2 bases and J by 4 bases, with 6 bases between the two germline ends. The CDR3 runs 12 residues. CDR3 sequence reads: CASSYVPYEQYF. The CDR3 nucleotides read TGTGCCAGCAGTTACGTTCCATACGAGCAGTACTTC.

This chain connects TRBV7-9 to TRBJ2-5, with a weak D call TRBD1 (5 bases). CDR1 and CDR2 (germline): SEHNR, FQNEAQ (reference sequence). CDR3 length: 14 residues. The ends were cut back, 3 bases at V and 2 bases at J, with 10 bases in the middle. CDR3 DNA sequence: TGTGCCAGCAGCTTGGCAGGGCGACAAGAGACCCAGTACTTC. Translated, it gives CASSLAGRQETQYF.

This clone was seen only a few times. The V and J genes are TRBV19 and TRBJ1-2; TRBD1 is a possible D gene (5 bases). The V end lost 5 bases, the J end lost 2 bases, and 9 bases lay between the germline ends. This CDR3 comprises 13 residues. The germline gives CDR1 LNHDA, CDR2 SQIVND (reference sequence). CDR3 region: CASSADSNYGYTF. The DNA for the CDR3 is TGTGCCAGTAGTGCCGACAGCAACTATGGCTACACCTTC.

This clone was seen many times. Additional DNA sequences in this sample encode the identical CDR3. V gene TRBV15 combines with J gene TRBJ2-2; D gene unclear. Trimming removed 1 base at V and 5 bases at J, with 5 bases between. Germline CDR1 and CDR2: LNHNV and YYDKDF (reference sequence). The CDR3 is 13 amino acids. The CDR3 protein is CATSRAETGELFF. The CDR3 nucleotides read TGTGCCACCAGCAGAGCGGAGACCGGGGAGCTGTTTTTT.

In its sample, this clone was seen many times. The gene calls are TRBV10-3 and TRBJ1-5; tentative D call: TRBD1 (6 bases). The CDR3 runs 13 residues. V dropped 2 bases and J dropped 9 bases, with 11 bases sitting between them. Looked up from germline, CDR1 is ENHRY and CDR2 is SYGVKD. CDR3 sequence (DNA): TGTGCCATCAGTGAGCGGACAGACCTGCCCCAGCATTTT. As protein: CAISERTDLPQHF.

This clone has a handful of counts. This sequence joins TRBV6-5 and TRBJ1-5, with D possibly TRBD1 on 5 matching bases. Germline values: CDR1 MNHEY, CDR2 SVGAGI. This CDR3 is built from 15 residues. Trimming cost V 7 bases and J 7 bases, with 20 bases left between them. The CDR3 loop is CASKLTKAQGQPQHF. CDR3 nucleotide sequence: TGTGCCAGCAAACTAACGAAGGCGCAGGGACAGCCCCAGCATTTT.

The rearrangement links TRBV7-3 to TRBJ1-2; TRBD1 aligns across 7 bases. V shed 2 bases and J 4 bases; nucleotides not matched to a gene: 7. The CDR3 consists of 15 residues. Germline CDR1 is SGHTA and CDR2 is FQGTGA. CDR3 sequence (DNA): TGTGCCAGCAGCTTAGGAGTGGGACAGACCTATGGCTACACCTTC. Translating gives CASSLGVGQTYGYTF.

This clone was observed a few times. This chain joins TRBV7-8 and TRBJ2-4, with no clear D. The CDR3 spans 13 residues. Germline CDR1 SGHVS, CDR2 FQNEAQ. The V end lost 6 bases, the J end lost 5 bases, and 11 bases lay between the germline ends. CDR3 sequence reads: CASSWVFENIQYF. The CDR3 region has the DNA TGTGCCAGCAGTTGGGTGTTCGAAAACATTCAGTACTTC.

The chain joins TRBV28 to TRBJ2-7; TRBD2 matches 8 bases. Germline loops: CDR1 MDHEN, CDR2 SYDVKM. V lost 5 bases and J lost 3; bases outside the gene matches: 9. The CDR3 sequence is 15 residues long. CDR3 amino acids: CASSPAGTRDYEQYF. The CDR3 nucleotides are TGTGCCAGCAGTCCCGCGGGGACTAGGGACTACGAGCAGTACTTC.

This clone has ten or more counts. The chain combines TRBV5-4 with TRBJ1-1; tentative D call: TRBD1 (6 bases). V lost 4 bases and J lost 6, with 19 bases in between. CDR3 size: 15 residues. From germline, CDR1 is SGHNT and CDR2 YYREEE (reference sequence). CDR3 coding DNA: TGTGCCAGCAGCCGCAAGACGGGGGCACGGTCTGAAGCTTTCTTT. Translation gives CASSRKTGARSEAFF.

This clone was observed a handful of times. The genes are TRBV10-3 and TRBJ1-5; 10 bases line up with TRBD1. With V trimmed by 4 bases and J by 3 bases, 6 bases remained unmatched. CDR1 is ENHRY and CDR2 is SYGVKD in the germline V gene. The length of the CDR3 is 16 residues. The CDR3 is CAISAYDRGLNQPQHF. CDR3 coding DNA: TGTGCCATCAGTGCCTATGACAGGGGGCTCAATCAGCCCCAGCATTTT.

This clone was counted between two and nine times. V is TRBV10-3 and J is TRBJ2-5; 8 nucleotides agree with TRBD1. The J segment lost 5 bases and the V segment lost 2 bases, leaving 7 bases of the junction unmatched. The CDR3 has 15 amino acids. Per germline, CDR1 ENHRY and CDR2 SYGVKD. CDR3 DNA sequence: TGTGCCATCAGTGAGGGGCAGGGGGCGGTGGAGACCCAGTACTTC. Its translation is CAISEGQGAVETQYF.

By frequency in the sample, this clone is medium-sized (0.01 to 0.1%). The chain is built from TRBV10-3 and TRBJ1-2, with TRBD1 matching 7 bases. The junction had 11 bases not matched to a gene; V was cut back by 6 bases and J by 7 bases. Germline-derived CDR1 and CDR2 are ENHRY and SYGVKD. This CDR3 region has 14 residues. The CDR3 DNA sequence: TGTGCCATCAGCCCGGGACAGCAGGCAACTGGCTACACCTTC. Its translation: CAISPGQQATGYTF.

This clone has more than one count but fewer than ten. Since a much larger clone is just one base distant, this may be a read error. Distinct nucleotide sequences in the sample also encode this CDR3. This chain links TRBV18 with TRBJ2-6; D is undetermined. Trimming took 3 bases from V and 0 from J, leaving 3 bases between them. Looked up from germline, CDR1 is KGHSH and CDR2 is LQKENI. CDR3 length: 14 amino acids. The CDR3 DNA follows: TGTGCCAGCTCACCCAGCTCTGGGGCCAACGTCCTGACTTTC. Protein sequence: CASSPSSGANVLTF. The full variable domain, its missing parts supplied by reference TRBV18 and TRBJ2-6, is NAGVMQNPRHLVRRRGQEARLRCSPMKGHSHVYWYRQLPEEGLKFMVYLQKENIIDESGMPKERFSAEFPKEGPSILRIQQVVRGDSAAYFCASSPSSGANVLTFGAGSRLTVL.

In this sample, this clone turned up a few times. The same CDR3 is also encoded by other DNA sequences in this sample. The genes are TRBV7-2 and TRBJ2-5; D ambiguous. Trimming stripped 4 bases from V and 2 bases from J, with 2 bases between. This CDR3 is built from 11 residues. Germline values: CDR1 SGHTA, CDR2 FQGNSA. The CDR3 protein is CASSSQETQYF. The CDR3 DNA is TGTGCCAGCAGCTCACAAGAGACCCAGTACTTC.

This clone was counted between two and nine times. The chain joins TRBV7-9 to TRBJ1-2, with a possible D match to TRBD1 (5 bases). V dropped 5 bases and J dropped 8 bases, with 15 bases sitting between them. The CDR3 contains 13 residues. The germline gives CDR1 SEHNR, CDR2 FQNEAQ (reference sequence). For the CDR3, the DNA is TGTGCCAGCAGCCCACCCGGGACGGCCGGCTACACCTTC. Its translation is CASSPPGTAGYTF.

This clone was picked up a small number of times. The chain links TRBV18 to TRBJ2-2; D possibly corresponds to TRBD1 (5 bases). The V and J ends lost 5 bases and 0 bases respectively, with 10 bases between them. CDR3 length: 15 residues. Germline CDR1 reads KGHSH; CDR2 reads LQKENI. The CDR3 DNA follows: TGTGCCAGCTCAGAGATGACAGCGAACACCGGGGAGCTGTTTTTT. Its protein is CASSEMTANTGELFF.

The rearrangement links TRBV11-3 to TRBJ2-3; 7 positions agree with TRBD1. Germline assignment: CDR1 SGHNT and CDR2 YENEEA. Trimming took 3 bases from V and 2 from J; bases not matched to a gene: 2. The length of the CDR3 is 14 residues. The CDR3 DNA follows: TGTGCCAGCAGCTTGGGACAGTCCACAGATACGCAGTATTTT. Residues: CASSLGQSTDTQYF.

The chain carries TRBV29-1 and TRBJ2-3, with D possibly being TRBD1 (5 bases). CDR3 length equals 14 residues. Germline V gene sequence: CDR1 SQVTM, CDR2 ANQGSEA. The ends were cut back, 5 bases at V and 0 bases at J, with 12 bases in the middle. This CDR3 reads CSVRQFSSTDTQYF. CDR3 in DNA: TGCAGCGTTAGACAGTTCTCTAGCACAGATACGCAGTATTTT.